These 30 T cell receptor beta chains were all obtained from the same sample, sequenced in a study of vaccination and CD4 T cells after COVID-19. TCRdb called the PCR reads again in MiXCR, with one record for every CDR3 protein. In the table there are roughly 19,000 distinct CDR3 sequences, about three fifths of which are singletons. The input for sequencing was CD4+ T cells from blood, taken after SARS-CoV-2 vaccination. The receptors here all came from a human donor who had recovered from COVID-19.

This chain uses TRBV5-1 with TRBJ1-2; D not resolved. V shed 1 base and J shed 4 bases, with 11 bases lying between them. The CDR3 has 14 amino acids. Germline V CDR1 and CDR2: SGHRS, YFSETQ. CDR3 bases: TGCGCCAGCAGCTTGTCTGGGGTAGCCTATGGCTACACCTTC. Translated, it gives CASSLSGVAYGYTF.

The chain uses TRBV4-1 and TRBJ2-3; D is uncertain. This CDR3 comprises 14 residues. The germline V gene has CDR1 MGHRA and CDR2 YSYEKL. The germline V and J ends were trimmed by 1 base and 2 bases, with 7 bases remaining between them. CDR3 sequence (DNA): TGCGCCAGCAGCCAAGCTACTAACACAGATACGCAGTATTTT. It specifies CASSQATNTDTQYF.

The CDR3 DNA reads as TGTGCCAGCAGCTTAGCTGGTCAGGCGAAGAACTATGGCTACACCTTC. Amino acid sequence: CASSLAGQAKNYGYTF. V gene TRBV7-8 combines with J gene TRBJ1-2; D is unresolved. The CDR3 is 16 amino acids. Germline CDR1 SGHVS, CDR2 FQNEAQ. Deletions cut 0 bases from V and 2 bases from J, with 13 bases between.

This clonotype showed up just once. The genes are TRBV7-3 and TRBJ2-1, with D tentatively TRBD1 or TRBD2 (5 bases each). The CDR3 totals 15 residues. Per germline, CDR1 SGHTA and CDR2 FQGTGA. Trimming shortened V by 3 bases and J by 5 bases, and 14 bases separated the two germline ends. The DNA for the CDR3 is TGTGCCAGCAGCTTCGAACCGGGACGACACAATGAGCAGTTCTTC. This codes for CASSFEPGRHNEQFF.

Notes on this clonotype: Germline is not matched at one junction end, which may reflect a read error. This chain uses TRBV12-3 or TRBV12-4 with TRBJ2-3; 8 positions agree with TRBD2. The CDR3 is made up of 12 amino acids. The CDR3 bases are TGTGCCAGCACCCCCTGGCAGCGGGAGATGAGTTTT. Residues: CASTPWQREMSF.

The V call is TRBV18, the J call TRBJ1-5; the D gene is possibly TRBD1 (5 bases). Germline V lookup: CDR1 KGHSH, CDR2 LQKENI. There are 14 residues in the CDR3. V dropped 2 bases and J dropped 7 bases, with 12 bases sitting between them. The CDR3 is CASSPGHGGQPQHF. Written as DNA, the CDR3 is TGTGCCAGCTCACCAGGACACGGCGGCCAGCCCCAGCATTTT.

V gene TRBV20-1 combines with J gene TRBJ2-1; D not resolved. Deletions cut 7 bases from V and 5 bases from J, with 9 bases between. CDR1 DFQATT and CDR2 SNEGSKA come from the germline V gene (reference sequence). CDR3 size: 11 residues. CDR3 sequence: CSEWRDNEQFF. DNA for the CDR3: TGCAGTGAATGGAGAGACAATGAGCAGTTCTTC.

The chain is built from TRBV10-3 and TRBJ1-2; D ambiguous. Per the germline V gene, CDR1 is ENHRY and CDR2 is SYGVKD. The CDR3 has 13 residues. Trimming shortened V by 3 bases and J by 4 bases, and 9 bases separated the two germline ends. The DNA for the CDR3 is TGTGCCATCAGTGAACGAGGAATCTATGGCTACACCTTC. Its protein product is CAISERGIYGYTF.

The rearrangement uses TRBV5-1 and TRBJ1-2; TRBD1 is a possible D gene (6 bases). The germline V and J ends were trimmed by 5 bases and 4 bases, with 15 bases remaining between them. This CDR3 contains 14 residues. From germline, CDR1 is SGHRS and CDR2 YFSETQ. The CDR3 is CASRDTGGGYGYTF. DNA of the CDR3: TGCGCCAGCAGGGATACCGGGGGCGGCTATGGCTACACCTTC.

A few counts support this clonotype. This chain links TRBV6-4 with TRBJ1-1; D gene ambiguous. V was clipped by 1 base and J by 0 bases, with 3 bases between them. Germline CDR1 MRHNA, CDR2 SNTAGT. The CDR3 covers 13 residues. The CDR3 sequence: CASSDYLNTEAFF. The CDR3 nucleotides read TGTGCCAGCAGTGACTATTTGAACACTGAAGCTTTCTTT.

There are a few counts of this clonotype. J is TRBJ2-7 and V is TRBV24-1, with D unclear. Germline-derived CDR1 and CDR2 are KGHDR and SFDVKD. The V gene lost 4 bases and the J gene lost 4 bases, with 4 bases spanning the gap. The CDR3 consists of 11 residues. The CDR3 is CATSEGYEQYF. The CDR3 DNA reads TGTGCCACCAGTGAGGGATACGAGCAGTACTTC.

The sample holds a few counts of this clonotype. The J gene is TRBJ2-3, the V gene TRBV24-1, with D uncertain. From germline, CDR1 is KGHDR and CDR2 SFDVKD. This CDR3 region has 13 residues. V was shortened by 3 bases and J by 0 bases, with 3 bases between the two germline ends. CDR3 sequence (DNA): TGTGCCACCAGTGATGACAGCACAGATACGCAGTATTTT. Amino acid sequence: CATSDDSTDTQYF.

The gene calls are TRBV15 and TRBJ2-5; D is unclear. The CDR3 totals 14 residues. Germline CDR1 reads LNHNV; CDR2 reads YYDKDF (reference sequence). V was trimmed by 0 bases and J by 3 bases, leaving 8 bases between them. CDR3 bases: TGTGCCACCAGCAGAGAGGTAGGCGAAGAGACCCAGTACTTC. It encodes CATSREVGEETQYF.

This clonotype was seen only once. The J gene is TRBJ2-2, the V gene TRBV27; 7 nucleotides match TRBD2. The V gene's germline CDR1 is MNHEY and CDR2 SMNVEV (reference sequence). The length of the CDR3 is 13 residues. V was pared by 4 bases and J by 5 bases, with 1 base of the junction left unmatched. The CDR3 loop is CASSWEGTGELFF. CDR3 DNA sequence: TGTGCCAGCAGTTGGGAGGGGACCGGGGAGCTGTTTTTT.

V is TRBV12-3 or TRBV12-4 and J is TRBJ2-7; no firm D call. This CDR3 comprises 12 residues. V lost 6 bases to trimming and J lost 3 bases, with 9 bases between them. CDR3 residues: CASRGRRYEQYF. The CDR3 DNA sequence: TGTGCCAGCAGAGGTCGGCGCTACGAGCAGTACTTC.

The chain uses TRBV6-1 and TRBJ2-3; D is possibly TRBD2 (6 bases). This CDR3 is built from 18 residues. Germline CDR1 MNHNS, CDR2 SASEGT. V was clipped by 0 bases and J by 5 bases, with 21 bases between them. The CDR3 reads CASSEANLASRLKDTQYF. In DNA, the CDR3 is TGTGCCAGCAGTGAAGCCAACCTAGCGTCCCGGTTGAAAGATACGCAGTATTTT.

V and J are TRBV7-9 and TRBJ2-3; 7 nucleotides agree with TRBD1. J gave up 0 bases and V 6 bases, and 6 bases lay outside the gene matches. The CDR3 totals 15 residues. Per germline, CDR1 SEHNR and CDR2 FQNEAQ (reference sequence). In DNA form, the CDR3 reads TGTGCCAGCAGTGAACAGGGGATAAGCACAGATACGCAGTATTTT. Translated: CASSEQGISTDTQYF.

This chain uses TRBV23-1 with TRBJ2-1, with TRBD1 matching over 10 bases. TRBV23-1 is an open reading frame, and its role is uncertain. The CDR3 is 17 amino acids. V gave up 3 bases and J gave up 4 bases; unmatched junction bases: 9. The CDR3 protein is CASSQGPGQGPYNEQFF. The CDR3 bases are TGCGCCAGCAGTCAGGGGCCGGGACAGGGGCCTTACAATGAGCAGTTCTTC.

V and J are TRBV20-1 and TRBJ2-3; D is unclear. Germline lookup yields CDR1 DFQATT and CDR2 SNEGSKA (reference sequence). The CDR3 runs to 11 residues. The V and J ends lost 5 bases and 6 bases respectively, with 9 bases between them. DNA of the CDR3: TGCAGTGCTGGGGATAAGGATACGCAGTATTTT. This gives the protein CSAGDKDTQYF.

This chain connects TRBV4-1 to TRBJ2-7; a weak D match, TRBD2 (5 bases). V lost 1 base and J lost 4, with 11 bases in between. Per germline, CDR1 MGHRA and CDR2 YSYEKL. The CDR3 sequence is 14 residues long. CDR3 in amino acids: CASSQAGTIYEQYF. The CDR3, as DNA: TGCGCCAGCAGCCAAGCGGGAACCATATACGAGCAGTACTTC.

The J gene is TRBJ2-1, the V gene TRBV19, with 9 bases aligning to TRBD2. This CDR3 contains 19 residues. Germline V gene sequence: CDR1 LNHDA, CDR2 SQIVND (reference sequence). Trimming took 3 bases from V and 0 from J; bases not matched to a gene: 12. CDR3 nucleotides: TGTGCCAGTAGTATGTATTTTGTGGGCGGGAGGGCCTCCTACAATGAGCAGTTCTTC. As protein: CASSMYFVGGRASYNEQFF.

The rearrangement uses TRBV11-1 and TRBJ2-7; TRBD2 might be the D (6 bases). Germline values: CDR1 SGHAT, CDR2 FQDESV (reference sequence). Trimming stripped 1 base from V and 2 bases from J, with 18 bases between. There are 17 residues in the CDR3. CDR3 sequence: CASSLDSRGNVPYEQYF. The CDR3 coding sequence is TGTGCCAGCAGCTTAGACTCCCGCGGGAACGTTCCCTACGAGCAGTACTTC.

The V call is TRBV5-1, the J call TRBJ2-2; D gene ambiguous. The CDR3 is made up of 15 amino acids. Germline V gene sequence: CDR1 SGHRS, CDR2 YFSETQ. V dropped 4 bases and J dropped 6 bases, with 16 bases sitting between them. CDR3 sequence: CASSPSPNRPGELFF. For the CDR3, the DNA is TGCGCCAGCAGCCCATCTCCTAACCGACCCGGGGAGCTGTTTTTT.

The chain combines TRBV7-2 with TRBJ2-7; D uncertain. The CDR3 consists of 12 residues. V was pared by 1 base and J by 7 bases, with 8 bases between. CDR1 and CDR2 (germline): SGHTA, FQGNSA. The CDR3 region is CASSLDRREQYF. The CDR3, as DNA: TGTGCCAGCAGCTTAGACCGTAGGGAGCAGTACTTC.

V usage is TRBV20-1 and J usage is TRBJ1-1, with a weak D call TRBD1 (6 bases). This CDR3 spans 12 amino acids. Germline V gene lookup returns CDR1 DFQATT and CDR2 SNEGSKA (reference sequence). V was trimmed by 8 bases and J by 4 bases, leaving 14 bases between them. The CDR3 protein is CSSQRGSTEAFF. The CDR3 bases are TGCAGTTCCCAGAGGGGGAGCACTGAAGCTTTCTTT.

The CDR3 DNA follows: TGCAGTGCTAACCCGCGAGGACAGGGCTACACCATATATTTT. Amino acid sequence: CSANPRGQGYTIYF. This sequence joins TRBV20-1 and TRBJ1-3, with 8 bases fitting TRBD1. Germline V gene sequence: CDR1 DFQATT, CDR2 SNEGSKA (reference sequence). The CDR3 is 14 amino acids. Unmatched junction bases numbered 10, after V lost 4 bases and J lost 8 bases.

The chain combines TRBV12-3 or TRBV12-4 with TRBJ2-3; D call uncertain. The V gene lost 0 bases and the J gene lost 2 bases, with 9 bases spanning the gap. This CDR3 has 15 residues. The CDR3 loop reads CASSLALLTTDTQYF. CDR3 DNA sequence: TGTGCCAGCAGTTTAGCTCTTTTGACCACAGATACGCAGTATTTT.

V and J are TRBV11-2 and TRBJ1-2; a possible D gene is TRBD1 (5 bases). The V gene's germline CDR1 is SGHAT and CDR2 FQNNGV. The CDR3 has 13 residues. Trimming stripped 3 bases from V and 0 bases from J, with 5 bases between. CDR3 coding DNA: TGTGCCAGCAGCTTGGGGCCTAACTATGGCTACACCTTC. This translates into CASSLGPNYGYTF.

CDR3 loop: CAEHRGAGYGYTF. The CDR3 DNA reads TGTGCTGAACACAGGGGTGCAGGGTATGGCTACACCTTC. The rearrangement joins TRBV30 to TRBJ1-2, with 7 positions matching TRBD1. This CDR3 has 13 residues. Germline-derived CDR1 and CDR2 are GTSNPN and SVGIG (reference sequence).

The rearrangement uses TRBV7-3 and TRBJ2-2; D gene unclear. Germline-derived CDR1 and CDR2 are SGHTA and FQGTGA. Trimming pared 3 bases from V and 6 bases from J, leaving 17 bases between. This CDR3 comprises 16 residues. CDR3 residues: CASSLTVRSGAGELFF. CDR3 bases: TGTGCCAGCAGCTTGACCGTCCGTTCTGGCGCCGGGGAGCTGTTTTTT.